The clone carrying this T cell receptor (beta chain) was counted between two and nine times. The sample originates from a study of cytomegalovirus exposure and HLA in healthy donors. Study as a whole: Falling in the Caucasian-associated ancestry cluster were approximately 86% of under 450 genotyped donors.

The CDR3 has 14 residues. Germline loops: CDR1 SGHDT, CDR2 YYEEEE. The V and J ends lost 1 base and 2 bases respectively, with 7 bases between them. Use of 60 Vbeta and 13 Jbeta primers characterized the PCR. Assay used: immunoSEQ multiplex PCR; TCRdb lists only in-frame clones, some missing. The sample contains about 180,000 clones, 79% of which appear only once. Sequenced: PBMCs. The chain combines TRBV5-6 with TRBJ1-3; D unresolved. The TCR sequence derives from a woman between 40 and 50 years old in good health and CMV-seronegative. This CDR3 is CASSLSQTGNTIYF. The CDR3 bases are TGTGCCAGCAGCTTGTCTCAGACTGGAAACACCATATATTTT. Supplemented by reference TRBV5-6 and TRBJ1-3, the full variable domain reads DAGVTQSPTHLIKTRGQQVTLRCSPKSGHDTVSWYQQALGQGPQFIFQYYEEEERQRGNFPDRFSGHQFPNYSSELNVNALLLGDSALYLCASSLSQTGNTIYFGEGSWLTVV.